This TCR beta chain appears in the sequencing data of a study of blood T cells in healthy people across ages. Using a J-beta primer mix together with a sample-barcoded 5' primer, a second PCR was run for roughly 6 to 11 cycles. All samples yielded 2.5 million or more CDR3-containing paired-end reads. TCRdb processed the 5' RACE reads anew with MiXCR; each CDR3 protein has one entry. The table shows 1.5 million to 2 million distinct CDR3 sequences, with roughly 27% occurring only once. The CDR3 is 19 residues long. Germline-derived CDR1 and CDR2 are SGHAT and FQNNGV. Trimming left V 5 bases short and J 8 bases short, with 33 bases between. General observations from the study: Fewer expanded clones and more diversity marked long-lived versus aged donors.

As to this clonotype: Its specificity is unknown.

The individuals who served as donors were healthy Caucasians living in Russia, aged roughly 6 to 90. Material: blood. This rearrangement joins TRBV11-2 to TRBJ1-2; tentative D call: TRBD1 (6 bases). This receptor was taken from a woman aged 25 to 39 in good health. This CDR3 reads CASSSLRQGHLNVAPGYTF. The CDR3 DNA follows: TGTGCCAGCAGCAGTTTGCGCCAGGGACACTTGAATGTTGCCCCAGGCTACACCTTC.